This TCR beta chain originates from a study of T cells in Graves' hyperthyroidism and ophthalmopathy. The CDR3 spans 18 residues. Trimming removed 6 bases from V and 9 bases from J, with 27 bases in between. CDR1 MNHNS and CDR2 SASEGT come from the germline V gene. From RNA transcripts, TCR beta CDR3 regions were amplified. In the first-round RT-PCR of the TCR CDR3, the HTBI primer set was used. From the multiplex PCR reads, TCRdb called clonotypes with MiXCR, one entry per CDR3 protein. The data show about 620,000 distinct CDR3 sequences, about 16% seen once. Sequenced sample: blood. The V and J genes are TRBV6-1 and TRBJ1-6; D perhaps matches TRBD1 (6 bases). This clonotype originated in a woman between 25 and 40 years old with Graves' hyperthyroidism. This chain's CDR3 is CASSPLLDFGQYGSPLHF. DNA for the CDR3: TGTGCCAGCAGCCCCCTCCTAGACTTTGGACAGTACGGTTCACCCCTCCACTTT.